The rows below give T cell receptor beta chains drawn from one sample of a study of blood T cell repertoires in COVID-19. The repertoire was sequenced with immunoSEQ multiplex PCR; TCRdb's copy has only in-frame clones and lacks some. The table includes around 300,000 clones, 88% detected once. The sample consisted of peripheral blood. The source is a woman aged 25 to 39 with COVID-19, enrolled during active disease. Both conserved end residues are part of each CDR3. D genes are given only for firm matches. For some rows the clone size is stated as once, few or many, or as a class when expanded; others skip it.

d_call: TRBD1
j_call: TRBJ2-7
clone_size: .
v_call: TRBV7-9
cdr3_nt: TGTGCCAGCAGCCCCGCCGGGACAGGAGACCACGAGCAGTACTTC
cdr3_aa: CASSPAGTGDHEQYF

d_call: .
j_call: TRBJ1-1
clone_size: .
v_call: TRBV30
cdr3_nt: TGTGCCTGGAACGTGGGGGGGGGCACTGAAGCTTTCTTT
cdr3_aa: CAWNVGGGTEAFF

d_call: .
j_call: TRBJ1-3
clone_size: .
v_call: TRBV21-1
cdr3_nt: TGTGCCAGCAGCAGGGCCCGACGGTCGGGAGGAAACACCATATATTTT
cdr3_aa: CASSRARRSGGNTIYF

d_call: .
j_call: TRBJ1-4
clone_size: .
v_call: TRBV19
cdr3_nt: TGTGCCAGTAGTATGGAACACCTACACGTCGGGGAAAAACTGTTTTTT
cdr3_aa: CASSMEHLHVGEKLFF

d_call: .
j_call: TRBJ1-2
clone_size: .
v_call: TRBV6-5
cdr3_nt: TGTGCCAGCAGAAGGGACTATGACTTAGTTGGCTACACCTTC
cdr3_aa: CASRRDYDLVGYTF

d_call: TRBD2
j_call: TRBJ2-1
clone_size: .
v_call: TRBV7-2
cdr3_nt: TGTGCCAGCAGCGCTAGGAATGAGCGGGGGGGTGAGCAGTTCTTC
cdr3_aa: CASSARNERGGEQFF

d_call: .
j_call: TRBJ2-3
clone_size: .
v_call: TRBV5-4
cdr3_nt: TGTGCCAGCAGCTCCCGGGGGTCGGGGGATACGCAGTATTTT
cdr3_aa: CASSSRGSGDTQYF

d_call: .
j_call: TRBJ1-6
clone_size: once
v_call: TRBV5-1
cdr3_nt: TGCGCCAGCAGCCAGGGGACCTCCTATAATTCACCCCTCCACTTT
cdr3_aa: CASSQGTSYNSPLHF

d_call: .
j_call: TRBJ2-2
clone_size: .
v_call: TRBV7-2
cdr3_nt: TGTGCCAGCAGCTTAGCCAGGGCTTTAACCGGGGAGCTGTTTTTT
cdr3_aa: CASSLARALTGELFF

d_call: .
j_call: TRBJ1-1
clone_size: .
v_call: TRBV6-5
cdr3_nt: TGTGCCAGCAGCCAGGGGAGGGGGACTGAAGCTTTCTTT
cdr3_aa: CASSQGRGTEAFF

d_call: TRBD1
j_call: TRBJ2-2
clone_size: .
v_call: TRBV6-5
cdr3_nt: TGTGCCAGCAATGGACAGGCCGCCGGGGAGCTGTTTTTT
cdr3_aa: CASNGQAAGELFF

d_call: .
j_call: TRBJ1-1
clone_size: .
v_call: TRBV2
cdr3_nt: TGTGCCAGCAGTGCCCAAACAGGGAACACTGAAGCTTTCTTT
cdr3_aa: CASSAQTGNTEAFF

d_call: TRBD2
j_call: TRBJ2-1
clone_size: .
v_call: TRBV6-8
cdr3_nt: TGTGCCAGCAGTTACGAGGTAGCGGGGGGGAACAATGAGCAGTTCTTC
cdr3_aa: CASSYEVAGGNNEQFF

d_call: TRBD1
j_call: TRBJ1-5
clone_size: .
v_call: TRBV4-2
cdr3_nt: TGTGCCAGCAGCCAAGAGAACAGGGGGAACCAGCCCCAGCATTTT
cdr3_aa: CASSQENRGNQPQHF

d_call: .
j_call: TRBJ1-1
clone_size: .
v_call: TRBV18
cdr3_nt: TGTGCCAGCTCACCACCGCTCCCCAACCAGGACACTGAAGCTTTCTTT
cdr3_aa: CASSPPLPNQDTEAFF

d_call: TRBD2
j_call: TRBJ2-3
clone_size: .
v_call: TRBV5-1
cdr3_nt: TGCGCCAGCAGCCAAGCACTAGCGGGGGGCTATATCACAGATACGCAGTATTTT
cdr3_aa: CASSQALAGGYITDTQYF

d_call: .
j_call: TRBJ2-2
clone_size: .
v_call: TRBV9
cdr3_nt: TGTGCCAGCAGCGTAGGAGCAGGGGACACCGGGGAGCTGTTTTTT
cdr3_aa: CASSVGAGDTGELFF

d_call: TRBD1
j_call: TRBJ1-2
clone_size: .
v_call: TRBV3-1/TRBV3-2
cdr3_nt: TGTGCCAGCAGCCGGACAGGGTCGGGCGGCTACACCTTC
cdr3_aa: CASSRTGSGGYTF

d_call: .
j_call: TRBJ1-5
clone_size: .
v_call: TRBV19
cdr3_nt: TGTGCCAGTAGTATAGGCAGGGTATCCAATCAGCCCCAGCATTTT
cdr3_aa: CASSIGRVSNQPQHF

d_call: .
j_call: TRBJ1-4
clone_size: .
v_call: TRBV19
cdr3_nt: TGTGCCAGTAGTAGGCTACAGGGAGTCGCTGAAAAACTGTTTTTT
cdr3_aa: CASSRLQGVAEKLFF

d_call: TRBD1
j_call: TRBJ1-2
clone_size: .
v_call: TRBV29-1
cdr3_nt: TGCAGCGTTTGGACAGGGGTGGCAGCTGGCTACACCTTC
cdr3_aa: CSVWTGVAAGYTF

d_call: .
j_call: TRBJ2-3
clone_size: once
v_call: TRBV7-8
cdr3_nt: TGTGCCAGCAGCCCTCCGGACGTTCGGGGGGCGGCAGATACGCAGTATTTT
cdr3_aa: CASSPPDVRGAADTQYF

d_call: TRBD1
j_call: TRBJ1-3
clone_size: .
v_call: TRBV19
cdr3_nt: TGTGCCAGCCAAGCCCGAACAGGGGCTGGAAACACCATATATTTT
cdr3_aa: CASQARTGAGNTIYF

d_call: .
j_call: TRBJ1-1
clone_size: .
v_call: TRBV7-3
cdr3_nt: TGTGCCAGCAGCTTATTTGGAGGATCCACTGAAGCTTTCTTT
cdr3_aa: CASSLFGGSTEAFF

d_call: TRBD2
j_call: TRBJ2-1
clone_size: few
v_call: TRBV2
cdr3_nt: TGTGCCAGCAGCCAAAGGCTAGCGGGGGACCCAGGCGGCCGGTTCTTC
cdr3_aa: CASSQRLAGDPGGRFF

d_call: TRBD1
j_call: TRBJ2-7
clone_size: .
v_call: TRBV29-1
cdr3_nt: TGCAGCGTTTACAGGGGAAGTGAGCAGTACTTC
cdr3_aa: CSVYRGSEQYF

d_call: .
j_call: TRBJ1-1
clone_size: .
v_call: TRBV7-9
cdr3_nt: TGTGCCAGCAGCTTAGGGACAGTCAATGAAGCTTTCTTT
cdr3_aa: CASSLGTVNEAFF

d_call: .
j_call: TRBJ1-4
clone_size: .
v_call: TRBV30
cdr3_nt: TGTGCCTGGAGTTTCCCGGACAGACCTAATGAAAAACTGTTTTTT
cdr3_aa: CAWSFPDRPNEKLFF

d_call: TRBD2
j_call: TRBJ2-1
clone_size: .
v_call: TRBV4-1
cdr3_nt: TGCGCCAGCAGCCAAGAAAAAGTGGGGACTAGTCAGTTCTTC
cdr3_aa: CASSQEKVGTSQFF

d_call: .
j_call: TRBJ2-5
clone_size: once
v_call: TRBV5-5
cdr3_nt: TGTGCCAGCAGCTTCAGAGGTCCAGGGGAGACCCAGTACTTC
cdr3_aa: CASSFRGPGETQYF

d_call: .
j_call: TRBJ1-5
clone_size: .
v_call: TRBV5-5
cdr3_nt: TGTGCCAGCAGCTGGGGGGTGGATCAGCCCCAGCATTTT
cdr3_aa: CASSWGVDQPQHF

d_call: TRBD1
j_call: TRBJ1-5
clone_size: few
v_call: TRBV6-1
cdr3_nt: TGTGCCAGCAGTGAAGGGGTGGGACAGGGGATAGGTCAGCCCCAGCATTTT
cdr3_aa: CASSEGVGQGIGQPQHF

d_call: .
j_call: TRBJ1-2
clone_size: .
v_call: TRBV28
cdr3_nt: TGTGCCAGCAGCCTACCGACAGTCCTTTATGGCTACACCTTC
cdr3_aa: CASSLPTVLYGYTF